The TCR beta chain described here comes from a study of vaccination effects on CD4 cells after COVID-19. Trimming took 0 bases from V and 7 from J, leaving 11 bases between them. The length of the CDR3 is 15 residues. Germline V gene data show CDR1 as KGHDR and CDR2 as SFDVKD. Sequencing followed a ViraFEST assay step that expanded antigen-specific CD4+ T cells with viral peptide pools. Subsequent to 10 days of culture, CD4+ T cells were isolated. Either the mRNA-1273 or the BNT162b2 vaccine was given to participants as two doses. Cultures used about 2 million PBMC per well, approximately 9.6 IU/ml IL-2 and about 10 ug/ml peptides. Profiling relied on immunoSEQ multiplex PCR, and the TCRdb table lists in-frame clones only, not all of them. The sample gives approximately 83,000 clones, 77% of which show up once; 0.85% to 1.2% is in the top ten. Remarks on this clone: Its antigen is unidentified.

The source material was CD4+ T cells from PBMCs cultured with HCoV-OC43 spike peptides, sampled after COVID-19 vaccination. Subset given: HCoV-OC43 spike overlapping peptide pool stimulation. The sequence was collected from a human donor who received a COVID-19 vaccine. The chain is built from TRBV24-1 and TRBJ1-4; D is ambiguous. The CDR3 DNA reads as TGTGCCACCAGTGATTTGTATGTCAACTTTGAAAAACTGTTTTTT. This gives the protein CATSDLYVNFEKLFF.